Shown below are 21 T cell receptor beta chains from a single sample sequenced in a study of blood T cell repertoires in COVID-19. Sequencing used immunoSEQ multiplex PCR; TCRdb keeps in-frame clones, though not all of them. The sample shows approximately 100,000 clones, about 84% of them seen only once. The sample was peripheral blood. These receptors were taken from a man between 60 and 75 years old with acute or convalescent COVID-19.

The CDR3 sequence is CASSAGGPYEQYF. The DNA for the CDR3 is TGTGCCTCGTCGGCGGGAGGGCCCTACGAGCAGTACTTC. The chain couples TRBV6-6 to TRBJ2-7; 9 bases fit TRBD2. CDR3 length: 13 amino acids. Germline CDR1 reads MNHNY; CDR2 reads SVGAGI (reference sequence). V gave up 11 bases and J gave up 2 bases; unmatched junction bases: 7.

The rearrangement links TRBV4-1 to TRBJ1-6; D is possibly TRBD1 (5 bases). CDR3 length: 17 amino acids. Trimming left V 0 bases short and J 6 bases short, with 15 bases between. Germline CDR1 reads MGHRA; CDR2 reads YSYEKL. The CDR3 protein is CASSQESGGRGNSPLHF. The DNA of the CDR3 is TGCGCCAGCAGCCAAGAATCCGGGGGAAGGGGTAATTCACCCCTCCACTTT.

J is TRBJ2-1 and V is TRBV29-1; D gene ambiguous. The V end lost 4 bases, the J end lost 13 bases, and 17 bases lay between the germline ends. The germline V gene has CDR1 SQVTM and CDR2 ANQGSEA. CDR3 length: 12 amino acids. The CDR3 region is CSVGNPGPPQFF. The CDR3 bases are TGCAGCGTTGGTAATCCAGGCCCACCCCAGTTCTTC.

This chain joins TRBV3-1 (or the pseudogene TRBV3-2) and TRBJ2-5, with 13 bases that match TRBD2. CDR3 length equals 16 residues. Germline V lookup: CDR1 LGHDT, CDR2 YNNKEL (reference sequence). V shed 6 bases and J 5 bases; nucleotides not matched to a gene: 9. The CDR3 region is CASRTSGRAFAETQYF. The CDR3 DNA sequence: TGTGCCAGCAGAACTAGCGGGAGGGCCTTTGCGGAGACCCAGTACTTC.

The CDR3 region is CAISALSVNSPLHF. The CDR3 DNA reads TGTGCCATCAGTGCGTTATCAGTGAATTCACCCCTCCACTTT. The V call is TRBV10-3, the J call TRBJ1-6; D not certain. Trimming left V 4 bases short and J 7 bases short, with 11 bases between. Germline V gives CDR1 ENHRY, CDR2 SYGVKD. This CDR3 has 14 residues.

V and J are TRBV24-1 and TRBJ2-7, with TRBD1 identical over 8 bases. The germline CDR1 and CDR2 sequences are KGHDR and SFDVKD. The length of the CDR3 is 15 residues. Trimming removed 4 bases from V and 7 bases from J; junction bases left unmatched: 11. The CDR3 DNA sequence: TGTGCCACCAGTGACCTCACCAGGGGGCGCAGGGAGCAGTACTTC. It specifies CATSDLTRGRREQYF.

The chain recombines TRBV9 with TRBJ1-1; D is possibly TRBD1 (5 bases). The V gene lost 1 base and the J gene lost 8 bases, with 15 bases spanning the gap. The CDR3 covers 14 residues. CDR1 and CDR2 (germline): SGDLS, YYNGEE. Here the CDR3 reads CASSVSGRGGEAFF. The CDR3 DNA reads TGTGCCAGCAGCGTATCGGGTCGCGGGGGAGAAGCTTTCTTT.

This CDR3 reads CATSESGQGGTQYF. For the CDR3, the DNA is TGTGCCACCAGTGAGTCGGGACAGGGAGGGACCCAGTACTTC. V usage is TRBV24-1 and J usage is TRBJ2-5; TRBD1 aligns across 9 bases. The J segment lost 7 bases and the V segment lost 4 bases, leaving 6 bases of the junction unmatched. Germline V gene sequence: CDR1 KGHDR, CDR2 SFDVKD. The CDR3 runs to 14 residues.

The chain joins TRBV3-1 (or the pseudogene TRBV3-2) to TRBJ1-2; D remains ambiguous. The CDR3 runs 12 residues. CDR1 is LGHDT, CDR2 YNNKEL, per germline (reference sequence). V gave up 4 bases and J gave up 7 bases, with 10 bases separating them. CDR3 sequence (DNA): TGTGCCAGCAGCCTCGAGGAGGGTGGCTACACCTTC. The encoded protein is CASSLEEGGYTF.

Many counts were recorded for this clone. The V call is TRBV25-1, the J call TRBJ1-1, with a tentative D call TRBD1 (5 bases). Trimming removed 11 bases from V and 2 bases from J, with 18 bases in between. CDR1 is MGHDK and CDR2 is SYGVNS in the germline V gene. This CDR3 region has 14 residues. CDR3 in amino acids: CASAKRGANTEAFF. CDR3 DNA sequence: TGTGCCTCAGCAAAAAGGGGCGCCAACACTGAAGCTTTCTTT.

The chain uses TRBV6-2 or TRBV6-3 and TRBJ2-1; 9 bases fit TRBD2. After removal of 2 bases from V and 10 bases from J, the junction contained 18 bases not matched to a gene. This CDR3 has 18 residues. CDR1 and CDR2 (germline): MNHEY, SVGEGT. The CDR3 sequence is CASSYPARWREGVREQFF. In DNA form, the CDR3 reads TGTGCCAGCAGTTACCCAGCCAGATGGCGGGAGGGCGTACGGGAGCAGTTCTTC.

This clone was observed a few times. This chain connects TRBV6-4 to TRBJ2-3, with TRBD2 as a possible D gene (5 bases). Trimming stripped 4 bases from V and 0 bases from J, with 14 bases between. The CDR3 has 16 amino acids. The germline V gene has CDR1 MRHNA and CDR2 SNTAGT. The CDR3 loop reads CASSARGEGSTDTQYF. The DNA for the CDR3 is TGTGCCAGCAGTGCCCGGGGAGAGGGAAGCACAGATACGCAGTATTTT.

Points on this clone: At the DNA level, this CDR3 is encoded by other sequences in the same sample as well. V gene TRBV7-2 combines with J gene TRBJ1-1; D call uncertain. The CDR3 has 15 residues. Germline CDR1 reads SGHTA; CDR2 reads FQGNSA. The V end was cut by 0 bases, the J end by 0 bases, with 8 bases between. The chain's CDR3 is CASSLAGTLNTEAFF. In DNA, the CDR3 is TGTGCCAGCAGCTTAGCGGGCACCTTGAACACTGAAGCTTTCTTT. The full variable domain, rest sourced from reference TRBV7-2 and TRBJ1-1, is GAGVSQSPSNKVTEKGKDVELRCDPISGHTALYWYRQSLGQGLEFLIYFQGNSAPDKSGLPSDRFSAERTGGSVSTLTIQRTQQEDSAVYLCASSLAGTLNTEAFFGQGTRLTVV.

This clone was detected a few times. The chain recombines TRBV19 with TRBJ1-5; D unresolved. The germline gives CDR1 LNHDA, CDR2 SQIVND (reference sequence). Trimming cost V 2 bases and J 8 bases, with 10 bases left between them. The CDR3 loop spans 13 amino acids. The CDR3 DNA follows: TGTGCCAGTAGTATACGGGAGAGGGAGCCCCAGCATTTT. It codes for CASSIREREPQHF.

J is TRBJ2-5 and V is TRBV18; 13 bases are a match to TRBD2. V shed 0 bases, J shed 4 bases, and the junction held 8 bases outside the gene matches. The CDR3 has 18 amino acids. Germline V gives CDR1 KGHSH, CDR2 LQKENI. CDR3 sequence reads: CASSPPDTGLAGAETQYF. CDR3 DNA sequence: TGTGCCAGCTCACCACCTGATACTGGACTAGCGGGAGCAGAGACCCAGTACTTC. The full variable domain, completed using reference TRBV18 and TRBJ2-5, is NAGVMQNPRHLVRRRGQEARLRCSPMKGHSHVYWYRQLPEEGLKFMVYLQKENIIDESGMPKERFSAEFPKEGPSILRIQQVVRGDSAAYFCASSPPDTGLAGAETQYFGPGTRLLVL.

The CDR3 here is CAISESLVAGSNQPQHF. DNA for the CDR3: TGTGCCATCAGTGAGTCGTTGGTTGCCGGGAGCAATCAGCCCCAGCATTTT. V gene TRBV10-3 combines with J gene TRBJ1-5; D gene ambiguous. CDR1 is ENHRY and CDR2 is SYGVKD in the germline V gene. CDR3 length: 17 residues. V shed 0 bases and J shed 1 base, with 13 bases lying between them.

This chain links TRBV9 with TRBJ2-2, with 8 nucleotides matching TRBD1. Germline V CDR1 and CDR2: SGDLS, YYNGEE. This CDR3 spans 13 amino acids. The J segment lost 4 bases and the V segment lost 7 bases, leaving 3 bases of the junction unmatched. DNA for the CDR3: TGTGCCAGCGCGGACAGGGCCACCGGGGAGCTGTTTTTT. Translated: CASADRATGELFF.

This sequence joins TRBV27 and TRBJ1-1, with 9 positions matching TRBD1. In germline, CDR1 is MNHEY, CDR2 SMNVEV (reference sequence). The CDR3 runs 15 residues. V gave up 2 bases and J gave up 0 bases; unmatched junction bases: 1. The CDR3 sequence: CASSLRTGVNTEAFF. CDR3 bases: TGTGCCAGCAGTTTAAGGACAGGGGTGAACACTGAAGCTTTCTTT.

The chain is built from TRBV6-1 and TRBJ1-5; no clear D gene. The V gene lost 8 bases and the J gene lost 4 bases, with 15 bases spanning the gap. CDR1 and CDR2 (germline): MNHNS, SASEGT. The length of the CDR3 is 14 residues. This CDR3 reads CASVTEDSNQPQHF. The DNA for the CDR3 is TGTGCCAGCGTCACGGAGGATTCTAATCAGCCCCAGCATTTT.

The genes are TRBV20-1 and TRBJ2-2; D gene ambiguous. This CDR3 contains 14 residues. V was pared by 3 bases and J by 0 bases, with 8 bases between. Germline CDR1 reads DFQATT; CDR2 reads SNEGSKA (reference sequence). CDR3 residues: CSASRQPNTGELFF. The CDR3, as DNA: TGCAGTGCTAGTCGACAACCGAACACCGGGGAGCTGTTTTTT.

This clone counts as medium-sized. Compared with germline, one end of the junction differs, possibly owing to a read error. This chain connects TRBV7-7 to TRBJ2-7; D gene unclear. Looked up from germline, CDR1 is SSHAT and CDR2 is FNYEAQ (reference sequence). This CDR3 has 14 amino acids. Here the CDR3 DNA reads TGTGCTAGCAGCTTAGGAGACGGGTCCTACGAGCAGTACTTC. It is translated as CASSLGDGSYEQYF.